A single sample is the source of the 7 T cell receptor beta chains below, sequenced in a study of vaccination and CD4 T cells after COVID-19. The Oncomine TCR Beta short-read assay was applied to DNA of cultured CD4+ T cells. TCRdb passed the PCR reads through MiXCR, listing each CDR3 protein once. The table shows approximately 18,000 distinct CDR3 sequences, with roughly 50% occurring only once. These receptors are not linked to any known antigen. Treatment described: approximately 11-day PBMC culture with coronavirus spike peptide pools or control peptides (ViraFEST assay). The sample comprised CD4+ T cells from blood, cultured in vitro. These receptors all come from a human donor who had recovered from COVID-19.

V and J are TRBV15 and TRBJ1-3; possible D gene TRBD1, 5 bases. This CDR3 has 14 amino acids. V was trimmed by 9 bases and J by 4 bases, leaving 16 bases between them. Germline V CDR1 and CDR2: LNHNV, YYDKDF (reference sequence). CDR3 amino acids: CATSRGAAGNTIYF. The CDR3 DNA is TGTGCCACGAGCCGAGGGGCTGCGGGAAACACCATATATTTT.

This clonotype appeared once. J is TRBJ2-7 and V is TRBV28, with D perhaps assigned TRBD1 or TRBD2 (5 bases each). Germline CDR1 and CDR2: MDHEN and SYDVKM. The CDR3 is 13 residues long. The germline V and J ends were trimmed by 2 bases and 5 bases, with 10 bases remaining between them. CDR3 bases: TGTGCCAGCAGTTTAGGGGGATTCGACGAGCAGTACTTC. This translates into CASSLGGFDEQYF.

This sequence joins TRBV20-1 and TRBJ2-5; a possible D gene is TRBD1 (5 bases). Germline V CDR1 and CDR2: DFQATT, SNEGSKA (reference sequence). V shed 4 bases and J shed 5 bases, with 20 bases lying between them. The CDR3 totals 15 residues. This CDR3 is CSANLMGPSAETQYF. For the CDR3, the DNA is TGCAGTGCTAACCTTATGGGGCCCTCCGCCGAGACCCAGTACTTC.

This clonotype was recorded once. The chain combines TRBV6-2 or TRBV6-3 with TRBJ2-1, with D possibly matching TRBD1 (6 bases). Germline CDR1 is MNHEY and CDR2 is SVGEGT. Trimming removed 2 bases from V and 0 bases from J, with 20 bases in between. The CDR3 length is 19 residues. CDR3 DNA: TGTGCCAGCAGTTACGCCAAGGACAGTCTAACCAGCTCCTACAATGAGCAGTTCTTC. Encoded protein: CASSYAKDSLTSSYNEQFF.

The V call is TRBV20-1, the J call TRBJ2-5, with D possibly being TRBD1 (5 bases). Trimming removed 5 bases at V and 4 bases at J, with 14 bases between. This CDR3 has 13 residues. Germline CDR1 reads DFQATT; CDR2 reads SNEGSKA (reference sequence). CDR3 nucleotide sequence: TGCAGTGCTGGAACAGGTACCCCAGAGACCCAGTACTTC. Translated, it gives CSAGTGTPETQYF.

This clonotype is medium-sized within its sample. The CDR3: CASSLYRGTTEAFF. As DNA, the CDR3 is TGTGCCAGCAGCTTATACAGGGGAACGACTGAAGCTTTCTTT. This chain connects TRBV7-8 to TRBJ1-1; 7 bases line up with TRBD1. The CDR3 has 14 residues. CDR1 is SGHVS, CDR2 FQNEAQ, per germline. Losses at the gene ends were 2 bases for V and 5 bases for J; bases not matched to a gene: 5.

This clonotype was detected a few times. The V and J genes are TRBV7-9 and TRBJ1-1, with no clear D. CDR1 is SEHNR and CDR2 is FQNEAQ in the germline V gene (reference sequence). V was trimmed by 2 bases and J by 5 bases, leaving 15 bases between them. CDR3 length: 15 amino acids. DNA of the CDR3: TGTGCCAGCAGCTTACATCCAGGCGGGAGGACTGAAGCTTTCTTT. It is translated as CASSLHPGGRTEAFF.